Shown below are 12 T cell receptor beta chains from a single sample sequenced in a study of blood T cell repertoires in COVID-19. Sequenced by immunoSEQ multiplex PCR; TCRdb stores in-frame clones only, minus some. Seen here are some 180,000 clones, over 70% observed once, and the top ten hold roughly 14%. Sequencing input: PBMCs or T cells enriched from blood (not recorded which). The source is a man in his 60s who had been exposed to COVID-19.

The sample holds one count of this clone. This rearrangement joins TRBV4-1 to TRBJ2-1; unclear D gene. This CDR3 is built from 17 residues. V lost 0 bases and J lost 10, with 22 bases in between. Germline V gives CDR1 MGHRA, CDR2 YSYEKL. The CDR3, as DNA: TGCGCCAGCAGCCAAGAGATCCTAGGTCCCCAAGGTGGGGAGCAGTTCTTC. It translates to CASSQEILGPQGGEQFF.

This chain connects TRBV29-1 to TRBJ1-1; 10 nucleotides line up with TRBD1. This CDR3 region has 13 residues. After removal of 6 bases from V and 1 base from J, the junction contained 2 bases not matched to a gene. Germline V lookup: CDR1 SQVTM, CDR2 ANQGSEA. This chain's CDR3 is CSVRTGGNTEAFF. CDR3 coding DNA: TGCAGCGTAAGGACAGGGGGGAACACTGAAGCTTTCTTT.

The chain joins TRBV7-2 to TRBJ1-6, with 7 bases lining up with TRBD1. Germline values: CDR1 SGHTA, CDR2 FQGNSA. J was trimmed by 8 bases and V by 5 bases; bases with no gene match: 15. The CDR3 has 17 amino acids. The CDR3 loop is CASSPLQGRGWDSPLHF. CDR3 nucleotide sequence: TGTGCCAGCAGCCCACTACAGGGGAGAGGCTGGGATTCACCCCTCCACTTT.

This clone was counted only a few times. The CDR3 sequence: CATNRVSGTYNEQFF. The CDR3, as DNA: TGTGCCACGAACAGGGTGTCAGGGACCTACAATGAGCAGTTCTTC. The rearrangement joins TRBV5-4 to TRBJ2-1; D is possibly TRBD1 (6 bases). CDR3 length: 15 residues. V lost 9 bases and J 2 bases, leaving 18 bases between the germline ends. The V gene's germline CDR1 is SGHNT and CDR2 YYREEE (reference sequence).

V usage is TRBV6-2 or TRBV6-3 and J usage is TRBJ2-7; possible D gene TRBD2, 6 bases. From germline, CDR1 is MNHEY and CDR2 SVGEGT. The CDR3 totals 15 residues. With 2 bases removed from V and 3 bases from J, the gap between germline ends came to 14 bases. Written as DNA, the CDR3 is TGTGCCAGCAGTTACGGGGGGAATGTGCGCTACGAGCAGTACTTC. Its protein is CASSYGGNVRYEQYF.

V gene TRBV5-6 combines with J gene TRBJ2-1; 8 bases align to TRBD2. Germline CDR1 SGHDT, CDR2 YYEEEE. The CDR3 runs 15 residues. The V segment lost 1 base and the J segment 5 bases; nucleotides outside the gene matches: 5. The CDR3 loop reads CASSLWGTSDNEQFF. Here the CDR3 DNA reads TGTGCCAGCAGCTTGTGGGGGACTAGTGACAATGAGCAGTTCTTC.

The genes are TRBV19 and TRBJ1-5, with a weak D call TRBD1 (6 bases). The V and J ends lost 5 bases and 7 bases respectively, with 15 bases between them. This CDR3 comprises 14 residues. Germline CDR1 LNHDA, CDR2 SQIVND (reference sequence). CDR3 DNA sequence: TGTGCCAGTAGTCCCGGGGGGGGCTGGCAGCCCCAGCATTTT. The encoded protein is CASSPGGGWQPQHF.

The rearrangement joins TRBV21-1 to TRBJ1-2; TRBD1, the table's D call, was not compared with the DNA. TRBV21-1 corresponds to a pseudogene. This CDR3 is 15 amino acids long. The DNA of the CDR3 is TGTGCCACCAGCAGGGACAGGGGCCTAACCTATGGCTACACCTTC. It is translated as CATSRDRGLTYGYTF.

The gene calls are TRBV7-7 and TRBJ2-3; 7 bases align to TRBD2. CDR3 length equals 15 residues. The V gene's germline CDR1 is SSHAT and CDR2 FNYEAQ (reference sequence). After removal of 2 bases from V and 6 bases from J, the junction contained 8 bases not matched to a gene. The CDR3 region has the DNA TGTGCCAGCAGCTTAAGCCTAGCGGAGGGGGATACGCAGTATTTT. This gives the protein CASSLSLAEGDTQYF.

The chain is built from TRBV7-9 and TRBJ1-3; 9 bases are shared with TRBD1. V lost 5 bases, J lost 3 bases, and 5 bases stayed unmatched. This CDR3 is built from 15 residues. Germline CDR1 SEHNR, CDR2 FQNEAQ (reference sequence). This CDR3 is CASSPGQGYGNTIYF. The CDR3 bases are TGTGCCAGCAGCCCGGGACAGGGCTATGGAAACACCATATATTTT.

The genes are TRBV7-3 and TRBJ2-5; 7 bases map to TRBD2. The length of the CDR3 is 14 residues. The V gene's germline CDR1 is SGHTA and CDR2 FQGTGA. V was clipped by 4 bases and J by 6 bases; unmatched bases: 8. The chain's CDR3 is CASSSGGGGQTQYF. The CDR3 nucleotides read TGTGCCAGCAGCTCCGGCGGGGGTGGGCAGACCCAGTACTTC. Drawing the rest from reference TRBV7-3 and TRBJ2-5, the complete variable domain is GAGVSQTPSNKVTEKGKYVELRCDPISGHTALYWYRQSLGQGPEFLIYFQGTGAADDSGLPNDRFFAVRPEGSVSTLKIQRTERGDSAVYLCASSSGGGGQTQYFGPGTRLLVL.

The chain carries TRBV7-3 and TRBJ1-3; D may be TRBD1 (5 bases). CDR1 is SGHTA and CDR2 is FQGTGA in the germline V gene. This CDR3 region has 10 residues. V lost 8 bases and J lost 9, with 8 bases in between. The CDR3: CASGALTIYF. CDR3 bases: TGTGCCAGCGGGGCACTCACCATATATTTT.